This entry lists 31 T cell receptor beta chains sequenced from one sample in a study of cytomegalovirus exposure and HLA in healthy donors (dated by TCRdb to the late 2010s). Receptor libraries were prepared by the immunoSEQ multiplex PCR assay. For the multiplex PCR, a mixture combining 60 forward primers for TCR Vbeta segments and 13 reverse primers for TCR Jbeta segments was used. TCRdb took over this immuneACCESS table, retaining in-frame rearrangements with V and J assigned. Such tables are incomplete; in checked studies, under half of the missing clones stem from an unresolved V gene, and the remainder is unexplained. The sample yields about 170,000 clones; less than 80% were counted once. Roughly 0.76% of the sample lies in the top ten. The sample consisted of PBMCs. These receptors came from a female donor in good health and CMV-seronegative.

A few counts support this clone. This rearrangement joins TRBV9 to TRBJ1-5, with TRBD1 identical over 7 bases. This CDR3 is built from 15 residues. V lost 2 bases and J lost 4; bases outside the gene matches: 6. Germline V gene data show CDR1 as SGDLS and CDR2 as YYNGEE. DNA for the CDR3: TGTGCCAGCAGCGTTTTAGGGGGCTGGAATCAGCCCCAGCATTTT. Translating it yields CASSVLGGWNQPQHF.

The chain is built from TRBV4-3 and TRBJ2-3, with TRBD2 identical over 12 bases. V lost 0 bases, J lost 3 bases, and 13 bases stayed unmatched. The CDR3 spans 20 residues. The germline V gene encodes CDR1 LGHNA and CDR2 YSLEER. The CDR3 here is CASSQDVMTSGRVFTDTQYF. CDR3 DNA: TGCGCCAGCAGCCAAGATGTGATGACTAGCGGGAGAGTCTTTACAGATACGCAGTATTTT.

The CDR3 here is CASSLGRGDNEQFF. The CDR3 bases are TGCGCCAGCAGCTTGGGGAGGGGCGACAATGAGCAGTTCTTC. V usage is TRBV5-1 and J usage is TRBJ2-1; D perhaps matches TRBD2 (6 bases). Trimming stripped 0 bases from V and 5 bases from J, with 9 bases between. The CDR3 length is 14 residues. Germline V gives CDR1 SGHRS, CDR2 YFSETQ.

The rearrangement joins TRBV28 to TRBJ1-2; 11 positions agree with TRBD1. V was clipped by 6 bases and J by 8 bases; unmatched bases: 8. Germline CDR1 MDHEN, CDR2 SYDVKM. There are 14 residues in the CDR3. CDR3 loop: CASRSGTGGGGYTF. CDR3 coding DNA: TGTGCCAGCAGGTCCGGGACAGGGGGTGGAGGCTACACCTTC.

V and J are TRBV30 and TRBJ1-5, with 9 positions matching TRBD1. Per germline, CDR1 GTSNPN and CDR2 SVGIG (reference sequence). CDR3 length: 12 residues. The J segment lost 9 bases and the V segment lost 5 bases, leaving 5 bases of the junction unmatched. The CDR3 DNA follows: TGTGCCTGGGGGGGACAGGGTCTGCCCCAGCATTTT. Translated, it gives CAWGGQGLPQHF.

This chain joins TRBV7-2 and TRBJ1-1; no clear D gene. The CDR3 loop spans 15 amino acids. V gave up 1 base and J gave up 0 bases, with 9 bases separating them. Germline CDR1 is SGHTA and CDR2 is FQGNSA. CDR3 sequence: CASSLGQALNTEAFF. In DNA, the CDR3 is TGTGCCAGCAGCTTAGGGCAGGCCTTGAACACTGAAGCTTTCTTT.

The chain employs TRBV10-3 and TRBJ2-2; TRBD2 might be the D (6 bases). This CDR3 spans 14 amino acids. The V and J ends lost 6 bases and 2 bases respectively, with 10 bases between them. Germline V gene data show CDR1 as ENHRY and CDR2 as SYGVKD. Here the CDR3 reads CAIRGTSNTGELFF. As DNA, the CDR3 is TGTGCCATCAGAGGGACTTCAAACACCGGGGAGCTGTTTTTT.

The J gene is TRBJ2-2, the V gene TRBV11-1, with 11 bases aligning to TRBD2. The germline CDR1 and CDR2 sequences are SGHAT and FQDESV (reference sequence). There are 17 residues in the CDR3. Trimming removed 3 bases from V and 5 bases from J; junction bases left unmatched: 8. As DNA, the CDR3 is TGTGCCAGCAGCTTGATACTAGCGGGAGTTCGAACCGGGGAGCTGTTTTTT. It yields the protein CASSLILAGVRTGELFF. Complete variable domain (other parts from reference TRBV11-1 and TRBJ2-2): EAEVAQSPRYKITEKSQAVAFWCDPISGHATLYWYRQILGQGPELLVQFQDESVVDDSQLPKDRFSAERLKGVDSTLKIQPAELGDSAMYLCASSLILAGVRTGELFFGEGSRLTVL.

The chain is built from TRBV18 and TRBJ2-1; D unclear. Germline lookup yields CDR1 KGHSH and CDR2 LQKENI. The V gene lost 3 bases and the J gene lost 8 bases, with 11 bases spanning the gap. The CDR3 has 13 amino acids. CDR3 region: CASSPDSSHEQFF. As DNA, the CDR3 is TGTGCCAGCTCACCTGACTCCTCCCATGAGCAGTTCTTC.

The rearrangement uses TRBV5-4 and TRBJ1-3, with a weak D call TRBD1 (5 bases). V was trimmed by 0 bases and J by 4 bases, leaving 14 bases between them. The CDR3 is 16 residues long. Per the germline V gene, CDR1 is SGHNT and CDR2 is YYREEE (reference sequence). The CDR3 DNA reads TGTGCCAGCAGCTTGGATTCAGGGCCGGCGGGAAACACCATATATTTT. Its translation: CASSLDSGPAGNTIYF.

The chain has TRBV4-1 and TRBJ2-2; D might be TRBD2 (5 bases). CDR1 MGHRA and CDR2 YSYEKL come from the germline V gene. The CDR3 loop spans 13 amino acids. V lost 8 bases, J lost 0 bases, and 7 bases lay in between. The chain's CDR3 is CASRESNTGELFF. DNA for the CDR3: TGCGCCAGCCGGGAATCGAACACCGGGGAGCTGTTTTTT.

The chain links TRBV28 to TRBJ1-2; D remains unclear. V lost 9 bases and J 2 bases, leaving 7 bases between the germline ends. There are 11 residues in the CDR3. Germline lookup yields CDR1 MDHEN and CDR2 SYDVKM. The CDR3 region is CASNTNYGYTF. The DNA for the CDR3 is TGTGCCAGTAACACGAACTATGGCTACACCTTC.

This chain connects TRBV1 to TRBJ1-2. TRBV1 is shown as a pseudogene. The CDR3 is 17 residues long. CDR3 in DNA: TGCACCAGCAGCCAAGACCCGGGGTCCCTAACTAACTATGGCTACACCTTC. Protein sequence: CTSSQDPGSLTNYGYTF.

The rearrangement links TRBV1 to TRBJ2-3; the D call of TRBD2 is as the table states it, not checked on the DNA. TRBV1 is classified as a pseudogene. The CDR3 has 16 residues. CDR3 coding DNA: TGCACCAGCAGCCCCGGGGGAAGCGGTCTGACAGATACGCAGTATTTT. Its protein is CTSSPGGSGLTDTQYF.

This chain links TRBV5-1 with TRBJ2-3; D ambiguous. Trimming cost V 2 bases and J 1 base, with 17 bases left between them. Germline CDR1 SGHRS, CDR2 YFSETQ. The length of the CDR3 is 17 residues. CDR3 amino acids: CASSFFQVGLGTDTQYF. CDR3 bases: TGCGCCAGCAGCTTTTTCCAGGTAGGTTTAGGCACAGATACGCAGTATTTT.

J is TRBJ2-2 and V is TRBV19; 8 bases line up with TRBD2. The CDR3 runs 18 residues. The germline gives CDR1 LNHDA, CDR2 SQIVND (reference sequence). The V and J ends lost 7 bases and 4 bases, in that order; junction bases with no gene match: 17. This CDR3 is CASTPRGRGTSVTGELFF. The CDR3 region has the DNA TGTGCCAGTACCCCCCGGGGACGGGGGACTAGTGTCACCGGGGAGCTGTTTTTT.

The chain joins TRBV7-8 to TRBJ1-4; a weak D match, TRBD1 (5 bases). Looked up from germline, CDR1 is SGHVS and CDR2 is FQNEAQ. Trimming pared 5 bases from V and 8 bases from J, leaving 27 bases between. The CDR3 loop spans 18 amino acids. CDR3 loop: CASSHSPRFGGKEEKLFF. Here the CDR3 DNA reads TGTGCCAGCAGCCATTCTCCGCGCTTTGGGGGGAAGGAGGAAAAACTGTTTTTT.

This clone appeared a few times. The chain is built from TRBV15 and TRBJ2-3, with 7 bases identical to TRBD1. Germline loops: CDR1 LNHNV, CDR2 YYDKDF (reference sequence). V shed 2 bases and J 4 bases; nucleotides not matched to a gene: 15. The length of the CDR3 is 18 residues. The CDR3 sequence is CATSRPLGTGDGADTQYF. The CDR3 coding sequence is TGTGCCACCAGCAGACCACTGGGAACAGGGGATGGGGCAGATACGCAGTATTTT.

This clone occurred once. The rearrangement joins TRBV23-1 to TRBJ2-5; D possibly corresponds to TRBD2 (6 bases). TRBV23-1 is annotated as an ORF whose role is uncertain. The CDR3 is made up of 14 amino acids. V lost 0 bases and J 9 bases, leaving 14 bases between the germline ends. CDR3 protein: CASSQSGRPGAQYF. The CDR3 coding sequence is TGCGCCAGCAGTCAATCTGGTAGGCCGGGGGCCCAGTACTTC.

The chain employs TRBV11-3 and TRBJ2-2; the match to TRBD2 covers 10 bases. Losses at the gene ends were 3 bases for V and 5 bases for J; bases not matched to a gene: 6. The CDR3 is made up of 16 amino acids. Germline CDR1 is SGHNT and CDR2 is YENEEA. CDR3 in DNA: TGTGCCAGCAGCTTCGGACTAGCGGTGGGGACCGGGGAGCTGTTTTTT. It is translated as CASSFGLAVGTGELFF. Together with reference TRBV11-3 and TRBJ2-2, the CDR3 gives the full variable domain: EAGVVQSPRYKIIEKKQPVAFWCNPISGHNTLYWYLQNLGQGPELLIRYENEEAVDDSQLPKDRFSAERLKGVDSTLKIQPAELGDSAVYLCASSFGLAVGTGELFFGEGSRLTVL.

This clone was observed a handful of times. The CDR3 reads CASSQRAASNEKLFF. CDR3 DNA sequence: TGCGCCAGCAGCCAGAGGGCAGCTTCTAATGAAAAACTGTTTTTT. V usage is TRBV4-3 and J usage is TRBJ1-4; D gene uncertain. V lost 3 bases to trimming and J lost 3 bases, with 11 bases between them. The CDR3 extends over 15 amino acids. Germline V gene sequence: CDR1 LGHNA, CDR2 YSLEER.

J is TRBJ1-1 and V is TRBV6-5; D possibly corresponds to TRBD1 (5 bases). Germline V gene lookup returns CDR1 MNHEY and CDR2 SVGAGI. The CDR3 runs 15 residues. V lost 2 bases and J 5 bases, leaving 15 bases between the germline ends. CDR3 DNA: TGTGCCAGCAGTTACCGGGGGGGGTTGAGGACTGAAGCTTTCTTT. It encodes CASSYRGGLRTEAFF.

The V gene is TRBV9, the J gene TRBJ2-4, with D possibly being TRBD1 (6 bases). Germline CDR1 is SGDLS and CDR2 is YYNGEE. Between the trimmed V and J ends, which lost 3 bases and 2 bases, there was a span of 27 bases. The CDR3 consists of 20 residues. The CDR3 is CASSASIGSGTLGSKNIQYF. The DNA of the CDR3 is TGTGCCAGCAGCGCATCAATCGGGTCCGGGACACTTGGTTCCAAAAACATTCAGTACTTC.

The V gene is TRBV28, the J gene TRBJ1-5, with 7 bases aligning to TRBD1. After removal of 6 bases from V and 6 bases from J, the junction contained 17 bases not matched to a gene. The length of the CDR3 is 17 residues. Germline CDR1 and CDR2: MDHEN and SYDVKM. CDR3 DNA sequence: TGTGCCAGCAGCACCCCAATCACAGGGGTCAGGGCTCAGCCCCAGCATTTT. As protein: CASSTPITGVRAQPQHF.

This clone came up a few times. The V gene is TRBV9, the J gene TRBJ2-1; 7 nucleotides agree with TRBD1. Germline trimming cut 4 bases from V and 10 bases from J; bases unmatched to any gene: 8. In germline, CDR1 is SGDLS, CDR2 YYNGEE. This CDR3 is 13 amino acids long. In nucleotides, the CDR3 is TGTGCCAGCAGCTTTCCAACGACAGGGGAGCAGTTCTTC. This codes for CASSFPTTGEQFF.

The chain has TRBV28 and TRBJ1-6, with TRBD1 matching over 9 bases. The CDR3 loop spans 17 amino acids. V trimming: 6 bases; J trimming: 0 bases; junction bases outside the gene matches: 6. CDR1 is MDHEN, CDR2 SYDVKM, per germline. CDR3 region: CASRMGTGSSYNSPLHF. The CDR3, as DNA: TGTGCCAGCAGGATGGGGACAGGGAGCTCCTATAATTCACCCCTCCACTTT.

CDR3 bases: TGTGCCAGCTCACCCTCCGGGGTCCGTGAAAAACTGTTTTTT. Encoded protein: CASSPSGVREKLFF. V usage is TRBV18 and J usage is TRBJ1-4; no clear D gene. The CDR3 is made up of 14 amino acids. Trimming took 3 bases from V and 7 from J, leaving 12 bases between them. Per germline, CDR1 KGHSH and CDR2 LQKENI.

This chain uses TRBV27 with TRBJ2-3; D is perhaps TRBD1 (6 bases). Germline-derived CDR1 and CDR2 are MNHEY and SMNVEV (reference sequence). Trimming cost V 2 bases and J 2 bases, with 11 bases left between them. The CDR3 sequence is 15 residues long. CDR3 nucleotides: TGTGCCAGCAGTTTAAGTGGGGGCTACACAGATACGCAGTATTTT. Translation: CASSLSGGYTDTQYF.

The J gene is TRBJ1-4, the V gene TRBV28; D remains unclear. Germline CDR1 and CDR2: MDHEN and SYDVKM. The CDR3 extends over 15 amino acids. Trimming took 3 bases from V and 0 from J, leaving 8 bases between them. CDR3 bases: TGTGCCAGCAGTTTTTCCGGGACAACTAATGAAAAACTGTTTTTT. Translated, it gives CASSFSGTTNEKLFF. Based on the CDR3 plus reference TRBV28 and TRBJ1-4, the full variable domain is DVKVTQSSRYLVKRTGEKVFLECVQDMDHENMFWYRQDPGLGLRLIYFSYDVKMKEKGDIPEGYSVSREKKERFSLILESASTNQTSMYLCASSFSGTTNEKLFFGSGTQLSVL.

The V and J genes are TRBV6-1 and TRBJ2-5, with a possible D match to TRBD2 (6 bases). The CDR3 runs 12 residues. Deletions cut 5 bases from V and 5 bases from J, with 9 bases between. Germline CDR1 reads MNHNS; CDR2 reads SASEGT. The CDR3 DNA reads TGTGCCAGCAGTAGAAGCGGGGAGACCCAGTACTTC. It is translated as CASSRSGETQYF.

The CDR3 loop reads CASTQGPMGGTYEQYF. The CDR3 DNA follows: TGTGCCAGCACCCAAGGACCGATGGGGGGTACCTACGAGCAGTACTTC. The chain combines TRBV7-2 with TRBJ2-7; TRBD2 might be the D (6 bases). Per germline, CDR1 SGHTA and CDR2 FQGNSA. This CDR3 is built from 16 residues. Trimming left V 7 bases short and J 2 bases short, with 21 bases between.